This T cell receptor beta chain was captured in a study of cytomegalovirus exposure and HLA in healthy donors. Study at large: Prior work identified around 120 million unique TCR beta sequences in about 179 million T cells. Study-wide results and limits: TCR beta chains associated with HLA were, in a later analysis, more clonally expanded than equally common others. A later analysis found common viral pathogens apparently linked to several of the most significant clusters.

Looked up from germline, CDR1 is SGHRS and CDR2 is YFSETQ. This CDR3 region has 13 residues. Trimming left V 0 bases short and J 8 bases short, with 11 bases between. As regards this clone: Its specificity is unknown.

A multiplex PCR was run with 60 Vbeta primers and 13 Jbeta primers. Method: immunoSEQ multiplex PCR; TCRdb's copy keeps in-frame clones and lacks some. This sample has more than 95,000 clones, with under 20% found just once. The gene calls are TRBV5-1 and TRBJ1-2; TRBD1 is a possible D gene (6 bases). Source material: PBMCs. The receptor was derived from a female donor in good health and CMV-seropositive. The DNA for the CDR3 is TGCGCCAGCAGCTTGGGGGGGCTGGGCGGCTACACCTTC. It encodes CASSLGGLGGYTF.